Below are 17 T cell receptor beta chains sequenced from a single sample in a study of T cell repertoires in cytomegalovirus infection. TCRdb re-called the reads through MiXCR, storing one row per CDR3 protein. The profile shows about 200,000 distinct CDR3 sequences, roughly 9% of them singletons. Sequenced input: PBMCs. The receptors originated from a human donor in good health (CMV status not recorded). Some clones in this sample may be carry-over from other donors' samples.

This clonotype showed up many times. The chain combines TRBV29-1 with TRBJ1-2; no clear D gene. The CDR3 length is 12 residues. The ends were cut back, 6 bases at V and 2 bases at J, with 10 bases in the middle. Germline CDR1 reads SQVTM; CDR2 reads ANQGSEA. The CDR3 spells CSVGGQNYGYTF. The CDR3 bases are TGCAGCGTGGGTGGGCAAAACTATGGCTACACCTTC.

This clonotype was recorded many times. This chain connects TRBV7-2 to TRBJ2-3; 8 bases fit TRBD2. Per the germline V gene, CDR1 is SGHTA and CDR2 is FQGNSA. This CDR3 region has 14 residues. Trimming cost V 8 bases and J 4 bases; bases outside gene matches: 8. The CDR3 coding sequence is TGTGCCAGCGCGTTCGGGCGGGGGGCAGATACGCAGTATTTT. Translation gives CASAFGRGADTQYF.

CDR3 protein: CASSQRRTSPLHF. DNA for the CDR3: TGTGCCAGCAGTCAACGGAGGACCTCACCCCTCCACTTT. This rearrangement joins TRBV28 to TRBJ1-6; unclear D gene. Germline V gives CDR1 MDHEN, CDR2 SYDVKM. The CDR3 is 13 amino acids. Trimming removed 5 bases at V and 10 bases at J, with 12 bases between.

This clonotype was counted between two and nine times. The genes are TRBV7-2 and TRBJ2-3; D unresolved. The germline V and J ends were trimmed by 1 base and 8 bases, with 10 bases remaining between them. CDR3 length equals 13 residues. Germline CDR1 is SGHTA and CDR2 is FQGNSA. CDR3 loop: CASSLGISSTQYF. The DNA of the CDR3 is TGTGCCAGCAGCTTAGGAATAAGCTCTACGCAGTATTTT.

There are many counts of this clonotype. The chain uses TRBV7-2 and TRBJ2-7, with unresolved D. CDR1 is SGHTA, CDR2 FQGNSA, per germline. V was shortened by 5 bases and J by 5 bases, with 7 bases between the two germline ends. The CDR3 extends over 11 amino acids. Written as DNA, the CDR3 is TGTGCCAGCAGCGCCCTAGACGAGCAGTACTTC. Protein sequence: CASSALDEQYF.

The sample holds many counts of this clonotype. The chain uses TRBV7-2 and TRBJ1-5; 12 bases match TRBD1. This CDR3 is built from 16 residues. Germline V gives CDR1 SGHTA, CDR2 FQGNSA. Losses at the gene ends were 0 bases for V and 6 bases for J; bases not matched to a gene: 3. CDR3 amino acids: CASSLAAGQGAQPQHF. The CDR3 DNA reads as TGTGCCAGCAGCTTAGCGGCGGGACAGGGGGCTCAGCCCCAGCATTTT.

In this sample, this clonotype turned up many times. This chain connects TRBV6-1 to TRBJ2-2; D unclear. There are 14 residues in the CDR3. CDR1 MNHNS and CDR2 SASEGT come from the germline V gene. V lost 1 base and J lost 2, with 5 bases in between. CDR3 sequence: CASSEVHNTGELFF. The DNA of the CDR3 is TGTGCCAGCAGTGAAGTCCATAACACCGGGGAGCTGTTTTTT.

The table lists this clonotype with many counts. The chain links TRBV29-1 to TRBJ1-2; D gene uncertain. Germline CDR1 SQVTM, CDR2 ANQGSEA. The ends were cut back, 1 base at V and 7 bases at J, with 13 bases in the middle. This CDR3 is 13 amino acids long. The CDR3 DNA reads TGCAGCGTTGAAGGTGGAACCCAGCGTGGCTACACCTTC. Residues: CSVEGGTQRGYTF.

The V and J genes are TRBV20-1 and TRBJ1-5, with no clear D. CDR1 is DFQATT and CDR2 is SNEGSKA in the germline V gene (reference sequence). The CDR3 covers 12 residues. V lost 4 bases to trimming and J lost 7 bases, with 11 bases between them. CDR3 protein: CSATDRRQPQHF. In nucleotides, the CDR3 is TGCAGTGCTACTGACCGTAGGCAGCCCCAGCATTTT.

The V gene is TRBV7-2, the J gene TRBJ2-1; D call uncertain. The CDR3 covers 11 residues. CDR1 SGHTA and CDR2 FQGNSA come from the germline V gene. V lost 5 bases and J 15 bases, leaving 14 bases between the germline ends. The CDR3 region has the DNA TGTGCCAGCAGCCAGGCACATGATAGGTTCTTC. Protein sequence: CASSQAHDRFF.

This sequence joins TRBV5-4 and TRBJ2-7; 12 bases are shared with TRBD2. Trimming took 1 base from V and 4 from J; bases not matched to a gene: 9. Germline CDR1 and CDR2: SGHNT and YYREEE (reference sequence). The CDR3 is 17 residues long. CDR3 nucleotide sequence: TGTGCCAGCAGCTTGCGCGTGACTAGCGGGAGTAATTACGAGCAGTACTTC. Translating gives CASSLRVTSGSNYEQYF. Based on the CDR3 plus reference TRBV5-4 and TRBJ2-7, the full variable domain is ETGVTQSPTHLIKTRGQQVTLRCSSQSGHNTVSWYQQALGQGPQFIFQYYREEENGRGNFPPRFSGLQFPNYSSELNVNALELDDSALYLCASSLRVTSGSNYEQYFGPGTRLTVT.

This clonotype is a singleton in its sample. This sequence may be a read error, since a much larger clone differs from it by one base. The V call is TRBV28, the J call TRBJ2-3; 7 positions agree with TRBD1. The germline V gene encodes CDR1 MDHEN and CDR2 SYDVKM. The CDR3 has 15 amino acids. The CDR3 region is CASEYRGLGKDTQSF. The CDR3 DNA reads TGTGCCAGTGAGTACAGGGGCCTTGGAAAGGATACGCAGTCTTTT.

This clonotype has a count of ten or more. The chain couples TRBV7-2 to TRBJ2-5; 8 nucleotides agree with TRBD1. V was clipped by 5 bases and J by 3 bases; unmatched bases: 2. CDR1 SGHTA and CDR2 FQGNSA come from the germline V gene. This CDR3 has 13 residues. As DNA, the CDR3 is TGTGCCAGCAGCCGGACAGGGAAAGAGACCCAGTACTTC. It translates to CASSRTGKETQYF.

The sample holds a few counts of this clonotype. This sequence joins TRBV27 and TRBJ2-7, with D maybe TRBD1 (6 bases). V was cut by 7 bases and J by 3 bases, with 25 bases left in between. The CDR3 totals 17 residues. The germline CDR1 and CDR2 sequences are MNHEY and SMNVEV (reference sequence). The CDR3: CASTHVGPGTSSYEQYF. DNA for the CDR3: TGTGCCAGCACCCATGTTGGCCCTGGGACATCGAGCTACGAGCAGTACTTC.

CDR3: CASSFYTANYEQYF. The CDR3 bases are TGTGCCAGCAGTTTCTATACAGCCAACTACGAGCAGTACTTC. The chain has TRBV28 and TRBJ2-7; no firm D call. Germline CDR1 MDHEN, CDR2 SYDVKM. The CDR3 spans 14 residues. V lost 3 bases and J 3 bases, leaving 12 bases between the germline ends.

About this clonotype itself: It may be a read error: a sequence one base away is much more abundant. The chain recombines TRBV28 with TRBJ1-5; D not certain. Per germline, CDR1 MDHEN and CDR2 SYDVKM. This CDR3 contains 14 residues. As DNA, the CDR3 is TGTGCCAGCAGTCTAGGAGCAGTTAATCAGCCCCAGCAATTT. Protein sequence: CASSLGAVNQPQQF.

CDR3 protein: CASSLSAPIKVVYTF. Here the CDR3 DNA reads TGTGCCAGCAGTTTATCAGCCCCAATCAAGGTAGTCTACACCTTC. The chain employs TRBV28 and TRBJ1-2; D gene ambiguous. The CDR3 covers 15 residues. The V end lost 1 base, the J end lost 10 bases, and 19 bases lay between the germline ends. CDR1 and CDR2 (germline): MDHEN, SYDVKM.